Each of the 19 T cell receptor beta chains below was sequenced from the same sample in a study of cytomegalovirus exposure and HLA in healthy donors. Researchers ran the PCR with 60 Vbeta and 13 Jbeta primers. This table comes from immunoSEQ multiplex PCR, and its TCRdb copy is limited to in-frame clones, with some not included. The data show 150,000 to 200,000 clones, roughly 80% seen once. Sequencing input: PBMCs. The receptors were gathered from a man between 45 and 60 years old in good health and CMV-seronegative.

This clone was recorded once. CDR3 residues: CASSRTSPTDTQYF. As DNA, the CDR3 is TGTGCCAGCAGCCGAACTTCCCCCACAGATACGCAGTATTTT. The chain carries TRBV7-8 and TRBJ2-3; D remains ambiguous. Trimming took off 5 bases at V and 2 bases at J, with 11 bases between the two ends. The germline CDR1 and CDR2 sequences are SGHVS and FQNEAQ. This CDR3 is built from 14 residues.

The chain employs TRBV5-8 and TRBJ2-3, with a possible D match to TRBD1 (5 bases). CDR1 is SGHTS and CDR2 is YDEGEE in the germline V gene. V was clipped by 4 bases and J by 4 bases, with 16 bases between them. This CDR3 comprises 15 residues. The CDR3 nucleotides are TGTGCCAGCAGCCAGGGAAACGTGAGATCAGATACGCAGTATTTT. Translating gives CASSQGNVRSDTQYF.

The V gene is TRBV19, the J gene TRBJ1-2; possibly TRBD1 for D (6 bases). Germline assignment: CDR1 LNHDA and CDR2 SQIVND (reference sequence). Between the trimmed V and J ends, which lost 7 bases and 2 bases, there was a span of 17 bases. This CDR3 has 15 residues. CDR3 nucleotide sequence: TGTGCCAGTACCCCTCAGGGGCGCACAAACTATGGCTACACCTTC. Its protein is CASTPQGRTNYGYTF.

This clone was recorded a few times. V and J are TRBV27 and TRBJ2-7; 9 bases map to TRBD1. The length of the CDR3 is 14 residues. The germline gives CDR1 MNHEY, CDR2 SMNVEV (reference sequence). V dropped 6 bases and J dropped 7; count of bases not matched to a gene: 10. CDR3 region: CASSDLQGAREQYF. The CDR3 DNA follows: TGTGCCAGCAGCGACTTACAGGGGGCGCGAGAGCAGTACTTC.

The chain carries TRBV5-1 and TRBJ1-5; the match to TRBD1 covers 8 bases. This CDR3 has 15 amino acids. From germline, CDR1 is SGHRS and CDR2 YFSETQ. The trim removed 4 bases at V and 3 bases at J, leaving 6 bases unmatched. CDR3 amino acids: CASSQTGANNQPQHF. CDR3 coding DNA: TGCGCCAGCAGCCAGACAGGGGCTAACAATCAGCCCCAGCATTTT. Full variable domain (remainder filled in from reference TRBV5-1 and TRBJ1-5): KAGVTQTPRYLIKTRGQQVTLSCSPISGHRSVSWYQQTPGQGLQFLFEYFSETQRNKGNFPGRFSGRQFSNSRSEMNVSTLELGDSALYLCASSQTGANNQPQHFGDGTRLSIL.

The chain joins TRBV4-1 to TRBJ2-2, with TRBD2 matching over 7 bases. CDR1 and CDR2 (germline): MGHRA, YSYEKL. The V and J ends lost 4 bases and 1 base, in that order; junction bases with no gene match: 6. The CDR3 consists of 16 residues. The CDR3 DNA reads TGCGCCAGCAGCCGGCCGGGACTACGGAACACCGGGGAGCTGTTTTTT. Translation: CASSRPGLRNTGELFF.

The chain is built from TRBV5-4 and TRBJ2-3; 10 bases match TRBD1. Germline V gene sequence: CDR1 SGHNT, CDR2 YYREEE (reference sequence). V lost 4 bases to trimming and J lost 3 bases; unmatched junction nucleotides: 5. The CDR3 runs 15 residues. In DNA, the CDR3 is TGTGCCAGCAGCCAACGGGACAGGGGTACAGATACGCAGTATTTT. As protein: CASSQRDRGTDTQYF.

This CDR3 is CASSAGGGSYNSPLHF. The CDR3, as DNA: TGTGCCAGCAGCGCAGGGGGCGGCTCCTATAATTCACCCCTCCACTTT. The gene calls are TRBV2 and TRBJ1-6, with 8 bases identical to TRBD1. CDR3 length: 16 residues. Trimming cost V 6 bases and J 0 bases; bases outside gene matches: 4. Germline CDR1 reads SNHLY; CDR2 reads FYNNEI.

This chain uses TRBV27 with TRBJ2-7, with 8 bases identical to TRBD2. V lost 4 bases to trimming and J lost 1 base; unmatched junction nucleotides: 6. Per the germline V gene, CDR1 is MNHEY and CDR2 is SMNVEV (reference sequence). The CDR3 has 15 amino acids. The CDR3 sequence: CASSSLAEKSYEQYF. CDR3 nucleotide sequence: TGTGCCAGCAGTTCACTAGCGGAGAAATCCTACGAGCAGTACTTC.

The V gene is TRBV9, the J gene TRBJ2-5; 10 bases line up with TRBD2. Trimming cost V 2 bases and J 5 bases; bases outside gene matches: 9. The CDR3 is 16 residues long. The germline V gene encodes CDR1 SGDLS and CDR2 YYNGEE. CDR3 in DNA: TGTGCCAGCAGCGTGAGCGGGGGGGCCCTGGTCGAGACCCAGTACTTC. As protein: CASSVSGGALVETQYF.

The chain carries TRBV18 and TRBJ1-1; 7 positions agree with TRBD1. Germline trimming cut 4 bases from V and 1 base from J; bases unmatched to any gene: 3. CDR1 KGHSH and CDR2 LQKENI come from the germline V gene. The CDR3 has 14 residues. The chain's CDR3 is CASSRGQANTEAFF. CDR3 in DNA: TGTGCCAGCTCACGCGGACAGGCGAACACTGAAGCTTTCTTT.

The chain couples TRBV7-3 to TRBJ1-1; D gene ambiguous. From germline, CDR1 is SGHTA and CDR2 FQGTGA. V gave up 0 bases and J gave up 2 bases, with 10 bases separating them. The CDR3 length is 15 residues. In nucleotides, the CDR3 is TGTGCCAGCAGCTTAACATTCTTACACAACACTGAAGCTTTCTTT. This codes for CASSLTFLHNTEAFF.

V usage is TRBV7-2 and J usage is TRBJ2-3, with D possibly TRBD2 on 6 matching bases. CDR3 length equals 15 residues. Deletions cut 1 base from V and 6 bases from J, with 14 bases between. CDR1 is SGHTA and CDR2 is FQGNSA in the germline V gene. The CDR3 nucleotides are TGTGCCAGCAGCTTAGGTCTGGGAGGCGGCGATACGCAGTATTTT. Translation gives CASSLGLGGGDTQYF.

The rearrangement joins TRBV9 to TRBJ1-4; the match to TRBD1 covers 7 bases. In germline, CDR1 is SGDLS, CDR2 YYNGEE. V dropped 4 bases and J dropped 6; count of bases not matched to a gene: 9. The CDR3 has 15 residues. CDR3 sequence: CASSPTGERYEKLFF. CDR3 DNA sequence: TGTGCCAGCAGCCCAACAGGGGAGCGATATGAAAAACTGTTTTTT.

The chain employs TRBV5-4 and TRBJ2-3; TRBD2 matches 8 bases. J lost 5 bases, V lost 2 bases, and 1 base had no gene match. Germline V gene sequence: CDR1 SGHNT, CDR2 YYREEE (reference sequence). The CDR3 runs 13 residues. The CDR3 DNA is TGTGCCAGCAGCTTCACTAGCGGAGATACGCAGTATTTT. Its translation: CASSFTSGDTQYF.

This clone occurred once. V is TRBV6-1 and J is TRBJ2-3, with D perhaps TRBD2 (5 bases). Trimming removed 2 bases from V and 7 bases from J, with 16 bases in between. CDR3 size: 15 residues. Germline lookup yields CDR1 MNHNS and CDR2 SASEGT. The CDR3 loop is CASSEPAGGPNTQYF. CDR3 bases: TGTGCCAGCAGTGAACCCGCGGGTGGGCCGAATACGCAGTATTTT.

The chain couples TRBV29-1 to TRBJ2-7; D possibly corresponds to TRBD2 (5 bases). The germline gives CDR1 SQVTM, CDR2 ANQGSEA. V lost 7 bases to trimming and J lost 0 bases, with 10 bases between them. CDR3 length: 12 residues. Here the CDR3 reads CSAGLDSYEQYF. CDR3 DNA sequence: TGCAGCGCTGGACTGGACTCCTACGAGCAGTACTTC.

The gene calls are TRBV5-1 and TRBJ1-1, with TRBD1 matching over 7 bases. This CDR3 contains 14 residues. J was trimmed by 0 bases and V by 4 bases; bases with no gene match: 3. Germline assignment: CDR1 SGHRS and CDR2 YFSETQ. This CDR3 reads CASSGGQLNTEAFF. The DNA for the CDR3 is TGCGCCAGCAGCGGGGGACAGTTGAACACTGAAGCTTTCTTT.

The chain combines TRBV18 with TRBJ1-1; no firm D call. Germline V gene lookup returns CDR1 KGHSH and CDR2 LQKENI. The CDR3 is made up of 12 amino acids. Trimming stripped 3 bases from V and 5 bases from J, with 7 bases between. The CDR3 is CASSPRTTEAFF. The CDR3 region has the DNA TGTGCCAGCTCACCTCGAACTACTGAAGCTTTCTTT. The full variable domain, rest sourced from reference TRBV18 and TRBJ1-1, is NAGVMQNPRHLVRRRGQEARLRCSPMKGHSHVYWYRQLPEEGLKFMVYLQKENIIDESGMPKERFSAEFPKEGPSILRIQQVVRGDSAAYFCASSPRTTEAFFGQGTRLTVV.